This is a list of T cell receptor beta chains from one sample in a study of T cells in Graves' hyperthyroidism and ophthalmopathy. TCRdb fed the multiplex PCR reads into MiXCR, producing one record per CDR3 protein. In the table there are hundreds of thousands of distinct CDR3 sequences, around 21% of which are singletons. The sample was blood. All receptors derive from a young man with Graves' ophthalmopathy. The CDR3 runs from the conserved cysteine through the conserved F or W. The D gene is left open where the match is weak. Not all rows give a size; the values are once, few, many and, for expanded clones, a class.

j_call | v_call | clone_size | d_call | cdr3_aa | cdr3_nt
TRBJ2-1 | TRBV6-6 | few | . | CASSYLRPVAKDTGDNEQFF | TGTGCCAGCAGTTACTTAAGGCCCGTTGCGAAGGACACTGGAGACAATGAGCAGTTCTTC
TRBJ1-5 | TRBV19 | . | TRBD1 | CASSRRQGMSQPQHF | TGTGCCAGTAGTAGACGACAGGGAATGAGTCAGCCCCAGCATTTT
TRBJ2-7 | TRBV6-2/TRBV6-3 | few | . | CASSPGWGSYEQYF | TGTGCCAGCAGTCCCGGGTGGGGCTCCTACGAGCAGTACTTC
TRBJ2-7 | TRBV6-2/TRBV6-3 | few | TRBD1 | CASRDRHVQYF | TGTGCCAGCAGGGACAGGCACGTGCAGTACTTC
TRBJ2-7 | TRBV6-2/TRBV6-3 | few | TRBD2 | CASSYALAAYEQYF | TGTGCCAGCAGTTACGCACTAGCGGCCTACGAGCAGTACTTC
TRBJ2-1 | TRBV12-3/TRBV12-4 | many | . | CASSIGRKYNEQFF | TGTGCCAGCAGTATAGGACGAAAGTACAATGAGCAGTTCTTC
TRBJ2-1 | TRBV20-1 | . | . | CSALAQNNNEQFF | TGCAGTGCGCTAGCGCAAAATAACAATGAGCAGTTCTTC
TRBJ2-7 | TRBV27 | few | TRBD2 | CASSLVRGGNEQYF | TGTGCCAGCAGTTTAGTGCGGGGAGGGAACGAGCAGTACTTC
TRBJ2-7 | TRBV13 | . | TRBD2 | CASSLVSGGPFYEQYF | TGTGCCAGCAGCTTAGTTTCGGGAGGGCCATTCTACGAGCAGTACTTC
TRBJ2-2 | TRBV5-1 | . | . | CASGAGNTGELFF | TGCGCCAGCGGTGCCGGGAACACCGGGGAGCTGTTTTTT
TRBJ2-3 | TRBV20-1 | . | . | CSAPIAGRSLTDTQYF | TGCAGTGCGCCGATTGCAGGGAGATCCCTCACAGATACGCAGTATTTT
TRBJ1-5 | TRBV7-2 | few | . | CASSFQGSEPQHF | TGTGCCAGCAGCTTTCAGGGATCAGAGCCCCAGCATTTT
TRBJ2-6 | TRBV3-1 | . | . | CASSPDPTGDSSGANVLTF | TGTGCCAGCAGCCCCGATCCGACAGGTGACTCGTCGGGGGCCAACGTCCTGACTTTC
TRBJ2-3 | TRBV28 | many | . | CASSLFGGRGTDTQYF | TGTGCCAGCAGTTTATTCGGGGGAAGAGGCACAGATACGCAGTATTTT
TRBJ2-1 | TRBV2 | few | . | CASSKGFYNEQFF | TGTGCCAGCAGTAAGGGGTTCTACAATGAGCAGTTCTTC
TRBJ2-1 | TRBV29-1 | few | . | CSVEGQGYNEQFF | TGCAGCGTTGAAGGGCAGGGGTACAATGAGCAGTTCTTC
TRBJ1-2 | TRBV25-1 | . | . | CASSRGGHSYGYTF | TGTGCCAGCAGTCGCGGGGGGCATTCCTATGGCTACACCTTC
TRBJ1-3 | TRBV6-1 | . | . | CASTRGPPAAGNTIYF | TGTGCCAGCACCAGGGGCCCACCTGCAGCGGGAAACACCATATATTTT
TRBJ2-5 | TRBV29-1 | few | . | CSVALTQGETQYF | TGCAGCGTTGCCTTGACACAGGGCGAGACCCAGTACTTC
TRBJ1-1 | TRBV5-1 | many | . | CASSLEWLNTEAFF | TGCGCCAGCAGCTTGGAATGGTTGAACACTGAAGCTTTCTTT
TRBJ2-7 | TRBV20-1 | many | TRBD1 | CSARASWDSSYEQYF | TGCAGTGCTAGAGCCTCTTGGGACAGCTCCTACGAGCAGTACTTC
TRBJ1-5 | TRBV10-3 | . | . | CAISESRSNQPQHF | TGTGCCATCAGTGAGTCTCGTAGCAATCAGCCCCAGCATTTT
TRBJ1-1 | TRBV5-1 | . | . | CASSLDSRTNPEAFF | TGCGCCAGCAGCTTGGATAGCAGGACAAATCCTGAAGCTTTCTTT
TRBJ1-2 | TRBV28 | many | . | CASSRGRPAYTF | TGTGCCAGCAGTCGCGGTCGGCCGGCCTACACCTTC
TRBJ1-5 | TRBV19 | . | TRBD1 | CATRRGQGSNQPQHF | TGTGCCACCCGGCGGGGACAGGGGAGCAATCAGCCCCAGCATTTT
TRBJ2-5 | TRBV10-3 | . | . | CAIRDNSETQYF | TGTGCCATCAGGGACAATTCAGAGACCCAGTACTTC
TRBJ2-3 | TRBV11-2 | many | . | CASSSIRGTDTQYF | TGTGCCAGCAGCTCAATCCGGGGTACAGATACGCAGTATTTT
TRBJ1-6 | TRBV30 | once | TRBD1 | CVSTTGQGPHSPLHF | TGTGTCTCCACGACGGGACAGGGTCCTCATTCACCCCTCCACTTT
TRBJ1-1 | TRBV5-8 | . | . | CASSLPDRFPTEAFF | TGTGCCAGCAGTTTACCCGACAGGTTTCCCACTGAAGCTTTCTTT
TRBJ1-4 | TRBV20-1 | few | . | CSARGARDEKLFF | TGCAGTGCTAGAGGCGCTCGTGATGAAAAACTGTTTTTT